The 29 T cell receptor beta chains in this list originate from one sample, sequenced in a study of control samples from healthy donors and cancer patients. Repertoires were generated with immunoSEQ multiplex PCR, while TCRdb's copy carries only in-frame clones and drops some. The sample holds about 190,000 clones; 91% are singletons and the top ten take 1.5% to 2%. Specimen: blood. The receptors here all came from a man aged 25 to 45 in good health.

The CDR3 bases are TGCAGCGTTCATTATACCACGGATACGCAGTATTTT. It encodes CSVHYTTDTQYF. This sequence joins TRBV29-1 and TRBJ2-3; D remains unclear. This CDR3 region has 12 residues. Germline loops: CDR1 SQVTM, CDR2 ANQGSEA. The V end lost 5 bases, the J end lost 6 bases, and 12 bases lay between the germline ends.

The chain is built from TRBV30 and TRBJ1-5; possible D gene TRBD1, 5 bases. The germline V and J ends were trimmed by 0 bases and 5 bases, with 8 bases remaining between them. CDR1 and CDR2 (germline): GTSNPN, SVGIG (reference sequence). There are 13 residues in the CDR3. CDR3 DNA: TGTGCCTGGAGTGTCAGGGACGATCAGCCCCAGCATTTT. Translated, it gives CAWSVRDDQPQHF.

The V call is TRBV5-1, the J call TRBJ2-3, with D perhaps being TRBD1 or TRBD2 (5 bases each). V was shortened by 2 bases and J by 6 bases, with 13 bases between the two germline ends. Germline assignment: CDR1 SGHRS and CDR2 YFSETQ. This CDR3 is 14 amino acids long. The CDR3 nucleotides read TGCGCCAGCAGCTTCCCGGGGCCGGGCGATACGCAGTATTTT. It yields the protein CASSFPGPGDTQYF.

V usage is TRBV2 and J usage is TRBJ2-1; 8 nucleotides align to TRBD1. Losses at the gene ends were 4 bases for V and 13 bases for J; bases not matched to a gene: 12. The CDR3 length is 14 residues. Germline CDR1 SNHLY, CDR2 FYNNEI. For the CDR3, the DNA is TGTGCCAGCAGTGGACAGGGGCCCCCAGCAAACCAGTTCTTC. This encodes CASSGQGPPANQFF.

The rearrangement links TRBV24-1 to TRBJ2-7; no clear D gene. Germline loops: CDR1 KGHDR, CDR2 SFDVKD. V was trimmed by 0 bases and J by 6 bases, leaving 5 bases between them. CDR3 size: 12 residues. CDR3 protein: CATSDLRGEQYF. The CDR3 DNA reads TGTGCCACCAGTGATTTGCGAGGCGAGCAGTACTTC.

The rearrangement links TRBV5-8 to TRBJ1-2, with D maybe TRBD1 (5 bases). Germline CDR1 SGHTS, CDR2 YDEGEE. Trimming took 1 base from V and 6 from J, leaving 10 bases between them. This CDR3 spans 13 amino acids. CDR3 in amino acids: CASSLSGSDGYTF. The CDR3 DNA follows: TGTGCCAGCAGCTTGTCAGGGTCCGATGGCTACACCTTC.

The chain couples TRBV4-1 to TRBJ2-7; maybe TRBD1 (6 bases). This CDR3 has 13 amino acids. From germline, CDR1 is MGHRA and CDR2 YSYEKL. Deletions cut 4 bases from V and 5 bases from J, with 12 bases between. The CDR3 DNA reads as TGCGCCAGCAGCCTTAGGGGGAGTAACGAGCAGTACTTC. Translation: CASSLRGSNEQYF.

This chain uses TRBV2 with TRBJ2-2, with 8 bases that match TRBD1. There are 17 residues in the CDR3. V lost 6 bases and J lost 2; bases outside the gene matches: 11. The germline V gene has CDR1 SNHLY and CDR2 FYNNEI. The CDR3 bases are TGTGCCAGCAGAGACCGCAGGACAGGGCGAAACACCGGGGAGCTGTTTTTT. Residues: CASRDRRTGRNTGELFF.

This clone was picked up a small number of times. The chain recombines TRBV6-1 with TRBJ2-3; 9 positions agree with TRBD1. Germline lookup yields CDR1 MNHNS and CDR2 SASEGT. V was clipped by 2 bases and J by 6 bases; unmatched bases: 3. This CDR3 region has 14 residues. The CDR3 DNA reads TGTGCCAGCAGTGAATGGACAGGGGTCGATACGCAGTATTTT. It encodes CASSEWTGVDTQYF.

The chain combines TRBV4-1 with TRBJ2-2; 11 bases are a match to TRBD2. Unmatched junction bases numbered 7, after V lost 4 bases and J lost 0 bases. CDR1 MGHRA and CDR2 YSYEKL come from the germline V gene. CDR3 length: 18 amino acids. The CDR3 DNA follows: TGCGCCAGCAGCCGAATGAGACTAGCGGGGTCGAACACCGGGGAGCTGTTTTTT. Translating gives CASSRMRLAGSNTGELFF.

This clone has just a few counts. The CDR3 DNA reads TGCAGCGTTGTGCGGGGTAGCGCCGGGGAGCTGTTTTTT. It codes for CSVVRGSAGELFF. The V and J genes are TRBV29-1 and TRBJ2-2, with D possibly TRBD2 on 6 matching bases. The CDR3 extends over 13 amino acids. CDR1 and CDR2 (germline): SQVTM, ANQGSEA. The V gene lost 4 bases and the J gene lost 6 bases, with 12 bases spanning the gap.

The CDR3 spells CASSANDRNEKLFF. The CDR3 nucleotides are TGTGCCAGCAGCGCAAACGACAGAAATGAAAAACTGTTTTTT. The chain combines TRBV9 with TRBJ1-4, with D possibly TRBD1 on 5 matching bases. CDR1 and CDR2 (germline): SGDLS, YYNGEE. The CDR3 consists of 14 residues. The V end lost 3 bases, the J end lost 5 bases, and 11 bases lay between the germline ends.

V is TRBV6-1 and J is TRBJ1-2; D not certain. V was shortened by 0 bases and J by 6 bases, with 26 bases between the two germline ends. Germline values: CDR1 MNHNS, CDR2 SASEGT. The CDR3 sequence is 19 residues long. The CDR3 protein is CASSEALLGPQSDSNGYTF. Here the CDR3 DNA reads TGTGCCAGCAGTGAAGCGCTTCTGGGTCCGCAGTCGGACTCGAATGGCTACACCTTC.

The J gene is TRBJ2-1, the V gene TRBV20-1; D gene unclear. Trimming cost V 3 bases and J 8 bases, with 8 bases left between them. CDR1 and CDR2 (germline): DFQATT, SNEGSKA (reference sequence). This CDR3 contains 11 residues. Here the CDR3 reads CSAREGHEQFF. For the CDR3, the DNA is TGCAGTGCTAGGGAAGGACATGAGCAGTTCTTC.

This chain uses TRBV11-2 with TRBJ2-5, with unresolved D. Germline values: CDR1 SGHAT, CDR2 FQNNGV. V lost 0 bases to trimming and J lost 1 base, with 6 bases between them. CDR3 length: 14 residues. CDR3 sequence: CASSLDRGQETQYF. In DNA, the CDR3 is TGTGCCAGCAGCTTAGACAGAGGCCAAGAGACCCAGTACTTC.

This clone appeared a single time. The CDR3 here is CASSEGFAASANTGELFF. CDR3 nucleotides: TGTGCCAGCAGTGAAGGCTTCGCGGCTAGCGCGAACACCGGGGAGCTGTTTTTT. The chain joins TRBV2 to TRBJ2-2, with D tentatively TRBD2 (6 bases). In germline, CDR1 is SNHLY, CDR2 FYNNEI. Trimming took 1 base from V and 0 from J, leaving 15 bases between them. The length of the CDR3 is 18 residues.

V usage is TRBV3-1 (or the pseudogene TRBV3-2) and J usage is TRBJ1-1; D unclear. With 4 bases removed from V and 6 bases from J, the gap between germline ends came to 12 bases. CDR3 length equals 13 residues. Germline values: CDR1 LGHDT, CDR2 YNNKEL (reference sequence). CDR3 in DNA: TGTGCCAGCAGCCCCCGGTTGGAAGCTGAAGCTTTCTTT. Encoded protein: CASSPRLEAEAFF.

The CDR3 region is CARDGSPLHF. DNA of the CDR3: TGTGCCAGGGATGGTTCACCCCTCCACTTT. This chain joins TRBV19 and TRBJ1-6; D uncertain. The CDR3 runs to 10 residues. Trimming left V 9 bases short and J 9 bases short, with 6 bases between. Per germline, CDR1 LNHDA and CDR2 SQIVND (reference sequence). Together with reference TRBV19 and TRBJ1-6, the CDR3 gives the full variable domain: DGGITQSPKYLFRKEGQNVTLSCEQNLNHDAMYWYRQDPGQGLRLIYYSQIVNDFQKGDIAEGYSVSREKKESFPLTVTSAQKNPTAFYLCARDGSPLHFGNGTRLTVT.

This chain links TRBV3-1 (or the pseudogene TRBV3-2) with TRBJ2-1; D gene unclear. CDR1 LGHDT and CDR2 YNNKEL come from the germline V gene (reference sequence). This CDR3 is built from 15 residues. V dropped 0 bases and J dropped 6 bases, with 12 bases sitting between them. The CDR3 DNA sequence: TGTGCCAGCAGCCAAGATAATCTGGCAAGCAATGAGCAGTTCTTC. Translation gives CASSQDNLASNEQFF.

This clone was found once. This sequence joins TRBV20-1 and TRBJ1-1; D uncertain. The V gene lost 3 bases and the J gene lost 1 base, with 6 bases spanning the gap. The germline CDR1 and CDR2 sequences are DFQATT and SNEGSKA (reference sequence). The CDR3 extends over 12 amino acids. This CDR3 reads CSASQPNTEAFF. For the CDR3, the DNA is TGCAGTGCTAGTCAGCCGAACACTGAAGCTTTCTTT.

This rearrangement joins TRBV13 to TRBJ2-3, with D possibly called TRBD1 or TRBD2 (5 bases each). This CDR3 is built from 15 residues. V lost 0 bases and J lost 2, with 9 bases in between. Germline assignment: CDR1 PRHDT and CDR2 FYEKMQ (reference sequence). CDR3 amino acids: CASSLGGTFTDTQYF. The CDR3 bases are TGTGCCAGCAGCTTAGGGGGGACCTTCACAGATACGCAGTATTTT.

V usage is TRBV12-5 and J usage is TRBJ2-2, with TRBD1 identical over 7 bases. This CDR3 has 16 residues. With 3 bases clipped from V and 4 bases from J, the junction kept 8 bases outside the gene matches. Germline CDR1 reads LGHNT; CDR2 reads FRNRAP. CDR3 nucleotide sequence: TGTGCTAGTGGTTTTTGGGGGACAGCGTCCACCGGGGAGCTGTTTTTT. Translation gives CASGFWGTASTGELFF.

This clone was observed once. This sequence joins TRBV5-5 and TRBJ1-4, with D maybe TRBD1 (6 bases). Per the germline V gene, CDR1 is SGHKS and CDR2 is YYEKEE (reference sequence). The V and J ends lost 0 bases and 6 bases respectively, with 18 bases between them. The CDR3 consists of 17 residues. In nucleotides, the CDR3 is TGTGCCAGCAGCTTGGTGGGGGCGACGGGGTCTTATGAAAAACTGTTTTTT. The encoded protein is CASSLVGATGSYEKLFF. The whole variable domain, filled in from reference TRBV5-5 and TRBJ1-4, reads DAGVTQSPTHLIKTRGQQVTLRCSPISGHKSVSWYQQVLGQGPQFIFQYYEKEERGRGNFPDRFSARQFPNYSSELNVNALLLGDSALYLCASSLVGATGSYEKLFFGSGTQLSVL.

J is TRBJ2-7 and V is TRBV12-3 or TRBV12-4; weak D call: TRBD1 (6 bases). V lost 7 bases and J 6 bases, leaving 16 bases between the germline ends. CDR3 length: 13 amino acids. The CDR3 reads CASTIRTVSEQYF. In nucleotides, the CDR3 is TGTGCCAGCACCATCCGGACAGTCTCCGAGCAGTACTTC.

The chain uses TRBV2 and TRBJ2-2, with D possibly matching TRBD2 (6 bases). V lost 6 bases and J 4 bases, leaving 9 bases between the germline ends. The CDR3 spans 13 residues. The germline V gene has CDR1 SNHLY and CDR2 FYNNEI. The CDR3 DNA reads TGTGCCAGCAGGGGGACTCGCACCGGGGAGCTGTTTTTT. This encodes CASRGTRTGELFF. The variable domain in full, completed from reference TRBV2 and TRBJ2-2, reads EPEVTQTPSHQVTQMGQEVILRCVPISNHLYFYWYRQILGQKVEFLVSFYNNEISEKSEIFDDQFSVERPDGSNFTLKIRSTKLEDSAMYFCASRGTRTGELFFGEGSRLTVL.

The chain recombines TRBV4-1 with TRBJ1-2; possible D gene TRBD1, 5 bases. CDR3 length: 17 amino acids. CDR1 and CDR2 (germline): MGHRA, YSYEKL. Trimming removed 0 bases from V and 4 bases from J, with 18 bases in between. In DNA, the CDR3 is TGCGCCAGCAGCCAAGATAGTTCAGCAGGGAGGGTCTATGGCTACACCTTC. Its protein is CASSQDSSAGRVYGYTF.

The V and J genes are TRBV9 and TRBJ2-3; D gene uncertain. The CDR3 length is 15 residues. V was trimmed by 0 bases and J by 0 bases, leaving 8 bases between them. Germline CDR1 is SGDLS and CDR2 is YYNGEE. Here the CDR3 DNA reads TGTGCCAGCAGCGTAGATATGGACAGCACAGATACGCAGTATTTT. Its translation is CASSVDMDSTDTQYF.

The V call is TRBV29-1, the J call TRBJ1-2; 7 nucleotides line up with TRBD1. The ends lost 6 bases at V and 2 bases at J; junction bases unmatched: 6. Germline V gene data show CDR1 as SQVTM and CDR2 as ANQGSEA. There are 13 residues in the CDR3. The CDR3 loop reads CSVTSTGNYGYTF. The CDR3 DNA sequence: TGCAGCGTGACATCGACAGGGAACTATGGCTACACCTTC.

CDR3 DNA sequence: TGTGCCAGTAGTATTGTCACCTCAGGCGGCTACACCTTC. This encodes CASSIVTSGGYTF. The chain couples TRBV19 to TRBJ1-2; D is ambiguous. Germline V gene data show CDR1 as LNHDA and CDR2 as SQIVND (reference sequence). Trimming left V 3 bases short and J 8 bases short, with 13 bases between. This CDR3 has 13 amino acids.